Listed below are T cell receptor beta chains from one sample, sequenced in a study of cytomegalovirus exposure and HLA in healthy donors. Assay used: immunoSEQ multiplex PCR; TCRdb lists only in-frame clones, some missing. The sample contains about 160,000 clones, around 85% of which appear only once. Sequencing input: PBMCs. Source of these receptors: a woman aged 25 to 39 in good health and CMV-seronegative. CDR3s include the opening cysteine and the closing phenylalanine or tryptophan.

V gene,J gene,CDR3 protein
TRBV18,TRBJ2-7,CASSPGRPGGGGHEQYF
TRBV19,TRBJ1-6,CASSIGGTGKTPLHF
TRBV11-2,TRBJ2-5,CASSSLETQYF
TRBV6-5,TRBJ1-1,CASSRTGGTAAEAFF
TRBV5-5,TRBJ1-2,CASSLSGTGVGGYTF
TRBV29-1,TRBJ2-2,CSADRGYTGELFF
TRBV14,TRBJ2-1,CASSQANLWEGQFF
TRBV7-2,TRBJ2-7,CASSRRQGNHYEQYF
TRBV7-9,TRBJ1-4,CASGLASGQGPTNEKLFF
TRBV19,TRBJ1-2,CASRMGQGYTF
TRBV11-2,TRBJ2-1,CASSSNRGGPYNEQFF
TRBV11-2,TRBJ2-7,CASSFDGPHSYEQYF
TRBV7-9,TRBJ1-1,CASSEGTGYTEAFF
TRBV7-3,TRBJ2-3,CASSLGTGLTDTQYF
TRBV30,TRBJ1-1,CACLRGGGVEAFF
TRBV18,TRBJ1-2,CASSPPDSSWGYTF
TRBV18,TRBJ2-5,CASSPGQGSRETQYF
TRBV5-1,TRBJ1-2,CASSLGLLVEDYGYTF
TRBV7-8,TRBJ2-3,CASSLATRGEGDTQYF
TRBV27,TRBJ1-2,CASSLSSNTYGYTF
TRBV5-1,TRBJ2-3,CASSTGLSDTQYF
TRBV29-1,TRBJ2-1,CSLRGLTSGRPNEQFF
TRBV9,TRBJ2-1,CASKNGRGNNEQFF
TRBV28,TRBJ2-2,CASSSNRGTGELFF
TRBV2,TRBJ2-3,CASRRAGTQYF
TRBV5-1,TRBJ2-5,CASSLGRTQETQYF
TRBV5-1,TRBJ1-4,CASSLWGQRNEKLFF
TRBV2,TRBJ2-2,CASSRDRPNWDTGELFF
TRBV7-6,TRBJ2-7,CASSPGAGVQYEQYF
TRBV9,TRBJ2-7,CASSVPRTSVHEQYF
TRBV14,TRBJ1-1,CASSRRGRSGDTEAFF
TRBV2,TRBJ2-3,CASNLGLAGTDTQYF
TRBV27,TRBJ2-1,CASSLSVGISVNEQFF
TRBV19,TRBJ2-1,CASSILAGQYNEQFF
TRBV11-2,TRBJ1-1,CASIQGLQATEAFF
TRBV10-2,TRBJ2-1,CASTTGLAGGDEQFF
TRBV10-2,TRBJ2-5,CASRELAEETQYF
TRBV2,TRBJ2-1,CASSDTGGSYNEQFF
TRBV5-1,TRBJ2-3,CASSYPQGLAASTDTQYF
TRBV7-3,TRBJ2-1,CASSSRLNNEQFF
TRBV18,TRBJ1-2,CASSPFSPGESYTF
TRBV27,TRBJ2-7,CASSFSGGTEQYF
TRBV11-2,TRBJ1-1,CASTTGSPNTEAFF
TRBV6-5,TRBJ2-1,CASRSGTQQFF
TRBV2,TRBJ2-7,CASLGQGEYEQYF
TRBV28,TRBJ2-5,CASSSLLQGGRETQYF
TRBV6-1,TRBJ2-7,CATGGRSSEQYF
TRBV5-6,TRBJ2-1,CASSLVSSGTTIYNEQLF
TRBV25-1,TRBJ2-5,CASRGTGSETQYF
TRBV28,TRBJ2-7,CASRPRNRGGEQYF